This passage covers 16 T cell receptor beta chains from one sample sequenced in a study of blood T cell repertoires in COVID-19. Sequencing used immunoSEQ multiplex PCR; TCRdb keeps in-frame clones, though not all of them. The sample includes approximately 190,000 clones, roughly 85% of them seen just once. Material for sequencing was peripheral blood. These receptors were obtained from a woman aged 25 to 39 with acute or convalescent COVID-19.

The CDR3 nucleotides are TGTGCCAGCAGCCAAGACTACACTGAAGCTTTCTTT. Translation: CASSQDYTEAFF. This rearrangement joins TRBV14 to TRBJ1-1; no firm D call. V dropped 0 bases and J dropped 3 bases, with 2 bases sitting between them. The germline V gene has CDR1 SGHDN and CDR2 FVKESK. The CDR3 loop spans 12 amino acids.

The chain employs TRBV28 and TRBJ1-2; D is unclear. The CDR3 runs 12 residues. Per the germline V gene, CDR1 is MDHEN and CDR2 is SYDVKM. Trimming pared 2 bases from V and 8 bases from J, leaving 9 bases between. The CDR3 loop reads CASSLVTPGYTF. CDR3 DNA sequence: TGTGCCAGCAGTTTAGTGACTCCCGGCTACACCTTC.

Here the CDR3 reads CASSPDRGPDEAFF. CDR3 sequence (DNA): TGTGCCAGCAGTCCCGACAGGGGGCCGGATGAAGCTTTCTTT. This chain connects TRBV2 to TRBJ1-1; 10 positions match TRBD1. The CDR3 is 14 residues long. Germline CDR1 reads SNHLY; CDR2 reads FYNNEI. V shed 5 bases and J 7 bases; nucleotides not matched to a gene: 7.

The chain carries TRBV11-1 and TRBJ1-1; no definite D call. This CDR3 is built from 13 residues. Trimming took 0 bases from V and 2 from J, leaving 4 bases between them. Looked up from germline, CDR1 is SGHAT and CDR2 is FQDESV (reference sequence). The CDR3 sequence: CASSLAFNTEAFF. The CDR3 coding sequence is TGTGCCAGCAGCTTAGCCTTCAACACTGAAGCTTTCTTT.

This clone was picked up one time. The chain carries TRBV10-3 and TRBJ2-3; 11 nucleotides line up with TRBD2. Looked up from germline, CDR1 is ENHRY and CDR2 is SYGVKD. CDR3 length: 19 amino acids. The V segment lost 2 bases and the J segment 2 bases; nucleotides outside the gene matches: 12. CDR3 protein: CAISELGLAGGKATDTQYF. In DNA, the CDR3 is TGTGCCATCAGTGAGCTTGGCCTAGCGGGAGGTAAGGCCACAGATACGCAGTATTTT.

J is TRBJ1-1 and V is TRBV6-2 or TRBV6-3; D possibly corresponds to TRBD1 (6 bases). CDR1 and CDR2 from the germline V gene are MNHEY and SVGEGT. The ends were cut back, 6 bases at V and 4 bases at J, with 15 bases in the middle. CDR3 length: 14 residues. The CDR3 reads CASSLTGLATEAFF. CDR3 DNA sequence: TGTGCCAGCAGCTTAACAGGGTTGGCCACTGAAGCTTTCTTT.

Concerning this clone: At the DNA level, this CDR3 is encoded by other sequences in the same sample as well. The chain recombines TRBV28 with TRBJ1-3; no reliable D call. The V gene's germline CDR1 is MDHEN and CDR2 SYDVKM. V was pared by 8 bases and J by 0 bases, with 5 bases between. The CDR3 covers 12 residues. The DNA for the CDR3 is TGTGCCAGCCAGGTCTCTGGAAACACCATATATTTT. Protein product: CASQVSGNTIYF.

The chain combines TRBV6-5 with TRBJ2-7, with 10 bases matching TRBD2. This CDR3 is built from 13 residues. Germline loops: CDR1 MNHEY, CDR2 SVGAGI. With V trimmed by 10 bases and J by 4 bases, 7 bases remained unmatched. CDR3 nucleotides: TGTGCCATCGCTAGCGGGAGACCTTACGAGCAGTACTTC. It codes for CAIASGRPYEQYF.

The chain employs TRBV6-1 and TRBJ2-7; D gene unclear. This CDR3 comprises 14 residues. V gave up 3 bases and J gave up 2 bases, with 11 bases separating them. Germline V gene sequence: CDR1 MNHNS, CDR2 SASEGT. This chain's CDR3 is CASSEAGFTYEQYF. The DNA for the CDR3 is TGTGCCAGCAGTGAGGCAGGATTCACCTACGAGCAGTACTTC.

The V and J genes are TRBV30 and TRBJ1-6, with TRBD1 identical over 7 bases. V shed 0 bases and J 7 bases; nucleotides not matched to a gene: 9. Germline CDR1 GTSNPN, CDR2 SVGIG (reference sequence). The CDR3 runs 16 residues. This CDR3 reads CAWSVRSNRGNSPLHF. CDR3 nucleotides: TGTGCCTGGAGTGTACGCTCCAACAGGGGAAATTCACCCCTCCACTTT. The entire variable domain, with the rest obtained from reference TRBV30 and TRBJ1-6, is as follows: SQTIHQWPATLVQPVGSPLSLECTVEGTSNPNLYWYRQAAGRGLQLLFYSVGIGQISSEVPQNLSASRPQDRQFILSSKKLLLSDSGFYLCAWSVRSNRGNSPLHFGNGTRLTVT.

J is TRBJ1-3 and V is TRBV19; no firm D call. Deletions cut 5 bases from V and 5 bases from J, with 10 bases between. This CDR3 comprises 13 residues. The V gene's germline CDR1 is LNHDA and CDR2 SQIVND (reference sequence). The CDR3, as DNA: TGTGCCAGTAGTGAAGAGACTCGAAACACCATATATTTT. This translates into CASSEETRNTIYF.

The rearrangement uses TRBV4-2 and TRBJ2-7; D is undetermined. Germline lookup yields CDR1 LGHNA and CDR2 YNFKEQ. The CDR3 sequence is 15 residues long. V lost 0 bases, J lost 2 bases, and 11 bases lay in between. The CDR3 loop reads CASSQEIDSAYEQYF. Here the CDR3 DNA reads TGTGCCAGCAGCCAAGAGATCGACTCTGCCTACGAGCAGTACTTC.

The chain combines TRBV19 with TRBJ1-5, with D possibly being TRBD1 (5 bases). The CDR3 consists of 15 residues. The germline V and J ends were trimmed by 1 base and 0 bases, with 7 bases remaining between them. Per germline, CDR1 LNHDA and CDR2 SQIVND (reference sequence). The CDR3 sequence is CASSIGDSSNQPQHF. The CDR3 region has the DNA TGTGCCAGTAGTATAGGTGACAGTAGCAATCAGCCCCAGCATTTT.

The chain uses TRBV9 and TRBJ1-2; a possible D gene is TRBD1 (5 bases). Deletions cut 2 bases from V and 5 bases from J, with 10 bases between. The CDR3 consists of 13 residues. Germline V lookup: CDR1 SGDLS, CDR2 YYNGEE. For the CDR3, the DNA is TGTGCCAGCAGCGTCGGAGGGGATTATGGCTACACCTTC. It specifies CASSVGGDYGYTF.

The V and J genes are TRBV18 and TRBJ2-2; 7 bases line up with TRBD2. V was clipped by 8 bases and J by 4 bases; unmatched bases: 10. Looked up from germline, CDR1 is KGHSH and CDR2 is LQKENI. The CDR3 loop spans 15 amino acids. Written as DNA, the CDR3 is TGTGCCAGCCCATCGGGGGGTCGTGGCACCGGGGAGCTGTTTTTT. The encoded protein is CASPSGGRGTGELFF.

The chain employs TRBV7-6 and TRBJ1-1; 8 bases are a match to TRBD1. The germline V gene has CDR1 SGHVS and CDR2 FNYEAQ. The CDR3 runs to 15 residues. Losses at the gene ends were 5 bases for V and 1 base for J; bases not matched to a gene: 6. DNA for the CDR3: TGTGCCAGCAGCCTTGGACAGGGCCCGAACACTGAAGCTTTCTTT. This sequence encodes CASSLGQGPNTEAFF.